This TCR beta chain was obtained from a study of CD8 T cells in ankylosing spondylitis. In TCRdb, the 5' RACE reads were re-called with MiXCR into one record per CDR3 protein. The sample carries over 100,000 distinct CDR3 sequences, over 9.5% recorded once. This clonotype was observed at least ten times. The TCR sequence derives from a female donor with ankylosing spondylitis or in good health (not recorded which). Sequenced input: blood, either unsorted or a sorted T cell fraction (not recorded which).

CDR3 nucleotides: TGTGCCAGTAGTCTGGGTTCCATGAGCACTGAAGCTTTCTTT. Translated, it gives CASSLGSMSTEAFF. This chain uses TRBV19 with TRBJ1-1; no reliable D call. Trimming stripped 5 bases from V and 4 bases from J, with 14 bases between. The CDR3 has 14 residues. Germline CDR1 is LNHDA and CDR2 is SQIVND (reference sequence).